There are a few counts of the clone carrying this T cell receptor beta chain. Antigen specificity is unknown. These data originate in a study of cytomegalovirus exposure and HLA in healthy donors. Study in general: Of the donors genotyped, 300 to 500 in all, 65% to 90% fell in the Caucasian-associated ancestry cluster. Regarding the study as a whole: Some TCR beta chains (164 of them) were listed as cytomegalovirus-associated. Despite most TCR sequences being rare, some public TCRs occurred in many donors.

CDR3 size: 14 residues. Germline-derived CDR1 and CDR2 are ENHRY and SYGVKD. V was cut by 6 bases and J by 2 bases, with 12 bases left in between. Amplification used 60 Vbeta primers and 13 Jbeta primers. Sequencing was performed with immunoSEQ multiplex PCR; in TCRdb, only in-frame clones are kept and a portion is missing. The sample contains roughly 160,000 clones, 60% to 85% of which appear only once. The origin of this receptor is a woman aged 50 to 60 in good health and CMV-seropositive. The V gene is TRBV10-3, the J gene TRBJ2-3; D is perhaps TRBD1 (6 bases). Sequenced input: PBMCs. CDR3: CAIRQGGYTDTQYF. Here the CDR3 DNA reads TGTGCCATCAGACAGGGTGGGTACACAGATACGCAGTATTTT.